The 16 T cell receptor beta chains given below trace back to one sample, sequenced in a study of cytomegalovirus exposure and HLA in healthy donors. Sequencing used immunoSEQ multiplex PCR; TCRdb keeps in-frame clones, though not all of them. The sample lists roughly 220,000 clones, approximately 88% occurring once. The specimen sequenced was PBMCs. These receptors all stem from a woman in her 30s in good health and CMV-seropositive.

The CDR3 nucleotides read TGCAGTGTGACTAGCGTATCCTACGAGCAGTACTTC. It translates to CSVTSVSYEQYF. The J gene is TRBJ2-7, the V gene TRBV29-1, with 8 bases aligning to TRBD2. Germline V CDR1 and CDR2: SQVTM, ANQGSEA. The CDR3 length is 12 residues.

The chain has TRBV7-2 and TRBJ1-2, with 7 positions matching TRBD1. Trimming removed 4 bases from V and 4 bases from J; junction bases left unmatched: 6. The CDR3 spans 14 residues. CDR1 is SGHTA and CDR2 is FQGNSA in the germline V gene. This CDR3 reads CASSWDRVSYGYTF. CDR3 nucleotide sequence: TGTGCCAGCAGCTGGGACAGAGTCAGCTATGGCTACACCTTC. Based on the CDR3 plus reference TRBV7-2 and TRBJ1-2, the full variable domain is GAGVSQSPSNKVTEKGKDVELRCDPISGHTALYWYRQSLGQGLEFLIYFQGNSAPDKSGLPSDRFSAERTGGSVSTLTIQRTQQEDSAVYLCASSWDRVSYGYTFGSGTRLTVV.

The gene calls are TRBV30 and TRBJ2-2; D unresolved. The CDR3 is 13 amino acids. Trimming stripped 0 bases from V and 1 base from J, with 3 bases between. In germline, CDR1 is GTSNPN, CDR2 SVGIG (reference sequence). This CDR3 is CAWSVGNTGELFF. In DNA, the CDR3 is TGTGCCTGGAGTGTCGGGAACACCGGGGAGCTGTTTTTT.

This clone appeared a few times. The chain uses TRBV7-2 and TRBJ1-1; D unresolved. CDR3 length equals 13 residues. The V end was cut by 5 bases, the J end by 1 base, with 8 bases between. Per germline, CDR1 SGHTA and CDR2 FQGNSA. The CDR3, as DNA: TGTGCCAGCAGCATCCAAAGGAACACTGAAGCTTTCTTT. It yields the protein CASSIQRNTEAFF.

The chain uses TRBV5-6 and TRBJ1-2, with 8 positions matching TRBD1. The V segment lost 2 bases and the J segment 7 bases; nucleotides outside the gene matches: 4. Germline assignment: CDR1 SGHDT and CDR2 YYEEEE. CDR3 length: 13 residues. CDR3 residues: CASSLGQGSGYTF. As DNA, the CDR3 is TGTGCCAGCAGCTTAGGACAGGGTTCTGGCTACACCTTC.

This clone was seen a few times. The chain is built from TRBV28 and TRBJ1-5; D may be TRBD1 (5 bases). There are 15 residues in the CDR3. Between the trimmed V and J ends, which lost 6 bases and 2 bases, there was a span of 14 bases. Germline CDR1 is MDHEN and CDR2 is SYDVKM. The CDR3 bases are TGTGCCAGCAGGCCCCCCAGGGTAGGCAATCAGCCCCAGCATTTT. Translation gives CASRPPRVGNQPQHF.

This clone was observed a single time. The V gene is TRBV7-9, the J gene TRBJ2-2; the match to TRBD1 covers 12 bases. Germline V lookup: CDR1 SEHNR, CDR2 FQNEAQ (reference sequence). V was pared by 2 bases and J by 7 bases, with 11 bases of the junction left unmatched. The CDR3 sequence is 18 residues long. The CDR3 loop is CASSLSLYRDRGHGELFF. The CDR3 DNA sequence: TGTGCCAGCAGCTTATCCCTGTACCGGGACAGGGGGCACGGGGAGCTGTTTTTT.

The chain joins TRBV11-2 to TRBJ2-3, with TRBD2 identical over 13 bases. Germline V gene sequence: CDR1 SGHAT, CDR2 FQNNGV. CDR3 size: 17 residues. Unmatched junction bases numbered 4, after V lost 1 base and J lost 3 bases. DNA of the CDR3: TGTGCCAGCAGCTTAGGGACTAGCGGGAGTTGGACAGATACGCAGTATTTT. Protein product: CASSLGTSGSWTDTQYF. Full variable domain (remainder filled in from reference TRBV11-2 and TRBJ2-3): EAGVAQSPRYKIIEKRQSVAFWCNPISGHATLYWYQQILGQGPKLLIQFQNNGVVDDSQLPKDRFSAERLKGVDSTLKIQPAKLEDSAVYLCASSLGTSGSWTDTQYFGPGTRLTVL.

The chain couples TRBV9 to TRBJ1-4; D gene ambiguous. Between the trimmed V and J ends, which lost 3 bases and 3 bases, there was a span of 9 bases. Germline lookup yields CDR1 SGDLS and CDR2 YYNGEE. The CDR3 sequence is 14 residues long. The DNA for the CDR3 is TGTGCCAGCAGCGCCTTTGGGGCTAATGAAAAACTGTTTTTT. Amino acid sequence: CASSAFGANEKLFF. The full variable domain, rest sourced from reference TRBV9 and TRBJ1-4, is DSGVTQTPKHLITATGQRVTLRCSPRSGDLSVYWYQQSLDQGLQFLIQYYNGEERAKGNILERFSAQQFPDLHSELNLSSLELGDSALYFCASSAFGANEKLFFGSGTQLSVL.

The genes are TRBV7-3 and TRBJ2-3; D not resolved. The CDR3 spans 13 residues. The V end was cut by 3 bases, the J end by 1 base, with 5 bases between. Per the germline V gene, CDR1 is SGHTA and CDR2 is FQGTGA. CDR3 DNA: TGTGCCAGCAGCTTCCTAGGCACAGATACGCAGTATTTT. This gives the protein CASSFLGTDTQYF.

V and J are TRBV30 and TRBJ2-6; D remains ambiguous. CDR1 and CDR2 from the germline V gene are GTSNPN and SVGIG (reference sequence). The CDR3 runs to 16 residues. The V end lost 2 bases, the J end lost 0 bases, and 11 bases lay between the germline ends. As DNA, the CDR3 is TGTGCCTGGAGTCTTTGGCATACCTCTGGGGCCAACGTCCTGACTTTC. This sequence encodes CAWSLWHTSGANVLTF.

The rearrangement joins TRBV6-5 to TRBJ1-1; TRBD1 is a possible D gene (6 bases). V was cut by 5 bases and J by 4 bases, with 11 bases left in between. From germline, CDR1 is MNHEY and CDR2 SVGAGI. CDR3 length: 13 residues. The CDR3 sequence is CASSKQGLTEAFF. The CDR3 DNA reads TGTGCCAGCAGTAAACAGGGTCTCACTGAAGCTTTCTTT.

The rearrangement uses TRBV6-5 and TRBJ2-7; D is undetermined. With 5 bases removed from V and 1 base from J, the gap between germline ends came to 9 bases. In germline, CDR1 is MNHEY, CDR2 SVGAGI. The CDR3 is 13 amino acids. The CDR3 DNA is TGTGCCAGCAGTCGGACCCGTTCCTACGAGCAGTACTTC. Encoded protein: CASSRTRSYEQYF.

As regards this clone: The same CDR3 arises from other DNA sequences in this sample as well. V is TRBV7-9 and J is TRBJ1-1; 7 nucleotides match TRBD1. This CDR3 spans 13 amino acids. Looked up from germline, CDR1 is SEHNR and CDR2 is FQNEAQ (reference sequence). Trimming at V came to 5 bases and at J to 3 bases, leaving 3 bases not matched to a gene. CDR3 nucleotide sequence: TGTGCCAGCAGCCTGCAGGGGGACACTGAAGCTTTCTTT. Translated: CASSLQGDTEAFF. Full variable domain (remainder filled in from reference TRBV7-9 and TRBJ1-1): DTGVSQNPRHKITKRGQNVTFRCDPISEHNRLYWYRQTLGQGPEFLTYFQNEAQLEKSRLLSDRFSAERPKGSFSTLEIQRTEQGDSAMYLCASSLQGDTEAFFGQGTRLTVV.

V gene TRBV2 combines with J gene TRBJ2-1; TRBD1 might be the D (6 bases). Trimming removed 6 bases at V and 8 bases at J, with 11 bases between. The CDR3 sequence is 12 residues long. Germline CDR1 and CDR2: SNHLY and FYNNEI. This chain's CDR3 is CASRTQGDEQFF. CDR3 DNA sequence: TGTGCCAGCAGAACACAGGGTGATGAGCAGTTCTTC.

The V gene is TRBV28, the J gene TRBJ1-1; 9 nucleotides line up with TRBD1. V was pared by 11 bases and J by 1 base, with 5 bases of the junction left unmatched. Germline V gene lookup returns CDR1 MDHEN and CDR2 SYDVKM. This CDR3 contains 13 residues. The CDR3 spells CAGGTGQNTEAFF. CDR3 DNA sequence: TGTGCCGGGGGGACAGGGCAGAACACTGAAGCTTTCTTT.